This TCR beta chain was obtained from a study of lymphopenia after photon versus proton radiotherapy. Study-level findings and limits: Oligoclonal CD8+ Temra expansion after nadir drove photon patients' diversity drop. Survival link was tested only in deceased patients; proton benefit remains a possibility. Proton therapy kept repertoires fairly stable, unlike photons, which gained effector/memory cells.

Germline CDR1 SGHKS, CDR2 YYEKEE (reference sequence). CDR3 length: 15 residues. Trimming took 4 bases from V and 2 from J, leaving 14 bases between them. Only in-frame clones appear in the TCRdb table, and some are missing; sequencing was by immunoSEQ multiplex PCR. The table lists 37,000 or so clones, around 84% of them singletons. Remarks on this clone: Its specificity is unknown.

The chain uses TRBV5-5 and TRBJ2-3, with D unresolved. The TCR originated in a woman in her 70s with pancreatic cancer. Some clones in this sample may be carry-over from other donors' samples. The sample here was peripheral blood, taken from a patient treated with proton-based radiotherapy. The CDR3 reads CASSPTVRNTDTQYF. CDR3 nucleotides: TGTGCCAGCAGCCCTACGGTTAGGAACACAGATACGCAGTATTTT.